The 20 T cell receptor beta chains below all came from one sample that was sequenced in a study of blood T cell repertoires in COVID-19. TCRdb's copy holds only in-frame clones and misses some; the assay was immunoSEQ multiplex PCR. The sample holds about 220,000 clones, around 82% seen once. The material sequenced was peripheral blood. The receptors come from a human donor in a cohort sampled during active COVID-19.

The chain employs TRBV28 and TRBJ2-7, with 9 positions matching TRBD1. CDR3 length equals 14 residues. Germline assignment: CDR1 MDHEN and CDR2 SYDVKM. V was clipped by 10 bases and J by 7 bases; unmatched bases: 14. CDR3 in DNA: TGTGCCACTACGTGGGACAGGGTCGGGGGGGAGCAGTACTTC. Translated: CATTWDRVGGEQYF.

This clone was detected once. This rearrangement joins TRBV24-1 to TRBJ1-2; 10 nucleotides align to TRBD1. The junction had 10 bases not matched to a gene; V was cut back by 4 bases and J by 3 bases. The CDR3 covers 17 residues. CDR1 and CDR2 from the germline V gene are KGHDR and SFDVKD. CDR3 nucleotide sequence: TGTGCCACCAGTGACTCTCCTCGGACAGGGGGGTACTATGGCTACACCTTC. This sequence encodes CATSDSPRTGGYYGYTF.

The chain joins TRBV16 to TRBJ1-5; D is unclear. Germline CDR1 KGHSY, CDR2 FQNENV. Trimming took off 2 bases at V and 7 bases at J, with 12 bases between the two ends. CDR3 size: 14 residues. DNA for the CDR3: TGTGCCAGCAGCCAAGCGCGGCGAGGCCAGCCCCAGCATTTT. Protein sequence: CASSQARRGQPQHF.

V is TRBV11-3 and J is TRBJ2-5, with D hard to call. This CDR3 spans 12 amino acids. Between the trimmed V and J ends, which lost 6 bases and 4 bases, there was a span of 9 bases. Per the germline V gene, CDR1 is SGHNT and CDR2 is YENEEA. CDR3 region: CASSQTGETQYF. As DNA, the CDR3 is TGTGCCAGCAGTCAGACTGGAGAGACCCAGTACTTC.

This chain links TRBV7-8 with TRBJ1-4; D unclear. The germline V gene encodes CDR1 SGHVS and CDR2 FQNEAQ. CDR3 length equals 17 residues. Between the trimmed V and J ends, which lost 4 bases and 0 bases, there was a span of 15 bases. The CDR3 DNA sequence: TGTGCCAGCAGCTCACGGAGGGTTGCCTCAACTAATGAAAAACTGTTTTTT. Translated, it gives CASSSRRVASTNEKLFF.

The chain has TRBV18 and TRBJ2-1, with TRBD2 matching over 7 bases. The ends lost 5 bases at V and 0 bases at J; junction bases unmatched: 10. CDR3 size: 17 residues. CDR1 KGHSH and CDR2 LQKENI come from the germline V gene. The CDR3 nucleotides read TGTGCCAGCTCAGCGCCGAAAGCGGGAAACTCCTACAATGAGCAGTTCTTC. This gives the protein CASSAPKAGNSYNEQFF.

The chain recombines TRBV5-1 with TRBJ1-1, with D maybe TRBD1 (6 bases). Germline values: CDR1 SGHRS, CDR2 YFSETQ. V lost 4 bases, J lost 0 bases, and 16 bases lay in between. The CDR3 has 16 amino acids. The chain's CDR3 is CASSPRPTGLNTEAFF. Here the CDR3 DNA reads TGCGCCAGCAGCCCCCGTCCTACAGGGCTGAACACTGAAGCTTTCTTT.

The chain recombines TRBV28 with TRBJ2-1, with TRBD2 as a possible D gene (7 bases). V was shortened by 7 bases and J by 9 bases, with 16 bases between the two germline ends. Per germline, CDR1 MDHEN and CDR2 SYDVKM. This CDR3 has 13 amino acids. DNA of the CDR3: TGTGCCAGCATTCGCGGGGGCGGCGGTGAGCAGTTCTTC. Amino acid sequence: CASIRGGGGEQFF.

This chain uses TRBV5-4 with TRBJ2-2; D remains ambiguous. The CDR3 sequence is 16 residues long. Trimming removed 2 bases from V and 4 bases from J, with 15 bases in between. The germline gives CDR1 SGHNT, CDR2 YYREEE (reference sequence). CDR3 nucleotide sequence: TGTGCCAGCAGCTTCGGCAGGCCTTTGGGCACCGGGGAGCTGTTTTTT. Its protein product is CASSFGRPLGTGELFF.

A single count supports this clone. The rearrangement uses TRBV19 and TRBJ1-5; 10 nucleotides match TRBD1. Germline V lookup: CDR1 LNHDA, CDR2 SQIVND (reference sequence). This CDR3 contains 14 residues. Unmatched junction bases numbered 4, after V lost 7 bases and J lost 4 bases. Here the CDR3 reads CASNQGQGNQPQHF. Written as DNA, the CDR3 is TGTGCCAGTAACCAGGGACAGGGGAATCAGCCCCAGCATTTT.

The V and J genes are TRBV29-1 and TRBJ1-1; D might be TRBD1 (5 bases). In germline, CDR1 is SQVTM, CDR2 ANQGSEA. This CDR3 region has 13 residues. V lost 4 bases and J lost 2, with 11 bases in between. The CDR3 sequence is CSVVGQLNTEAFF. CDR3 DNA: TGCAGCGTTGTTGGACAACTAAACACTGAAGCTTTCTTT.

The chain combines TRBV27 with TRBJ1-5, with 10 nucleotides matching TRBD1. The ends lost 9 bases at V and 6 bases at J; junction bases unmatched: 8. The germline CDR1 and CDR2 sequences are MNHEY and SMNVEV (reference sequence). There are 14 residues in the CDR3. The CDR3 coding sequence is TGTGCCAGTTGTCGACAGGGGGCTAGTCAGCCCCAGCATTTT. Its protein product is CASCRQGASQPQHF.

The chain combines TRBV18 with TRBJ1-1; 8 bases match TRBD1. This CDR3 is 15 amino acids long. The ends lost 3 bases at V and 4 bases at J; junction bases unmatched: 7. The germline CDR1 and CDR2 sequences are KGHSH and LQKENI. The CDR3 reads CASSPGRGRPTEAFF. In nucleotides, the CDR3 is TGTGCCAGCTCACCGGGCAGGGGGCGACCCACTGAAGCTTTCTTT.

V gene TRBV7-6 combines with J gene TRBJ2-7, with D possibly TRBD1 on 6 matching bases. Between the trimmed V and J ends, which lost 1 base and 4 bases, there was a span of 11 bases. Per the germline V gene, CDR1 is SGHVS and CDR2 is FNYEAQ. The CDR3 length is 14 residues. CDR3: CASSLGAGEYEQYF. The CDR3 DNA follows: TGTGCCAGCAGCTTAGGGGCAGGGGAGTACGAGCAGTACTTC.

CDR3: CATHRAGGWEAAFF. The CDR3 DNA sequence: TGTGCCACCCACCGGGCAGGGGGATGGGAGGCGGCTTTCTTT. This chain links TRBV28 with TRBJ1-1; 7 nucleotides agree with TRBD1. CDR3 size: 14 residues. The V and J ends lost 10 bases and 11 bases, in that order; junction bases with no gene match: 19. Germline CDR1 reads MDHEN; CDR2 reads SYDVKM.

The rearrangement joins TRBV23-1 to TRBJ1-1; 7 bases agree with TRBD1. TRBV23-1 is flagged as an ORF with uncertain function. The CDR3 has 17 amino acids. The junction had 11 bases not matched to a gene; V was cut back by 4 bases and J by 0 bases. CDR3 nucleotide sequence: TGCGCCAGCAGTCGCAAAAGGGGGCGAGGCATGAACACTGAAGCTTTCTTT. Its translation: CASSRKRGRGMNTEAFF.

CDR3 DNA: TGTGCCACCAGCGCGCAGGGGAACACTGAAGCTTTCTTT. It specifies CATSAQGNTEAFF. The chain combines TRBV15 with TRBJ1-1; D perhaps matches TRBD1 (5 bases). There are 13 residues in the CDR3. The V end was cut by 5 bases, the J end by 1 base, with 8 bases between. Germline CDR1 is LNHNV and CDR2 is YYDKDF (reference sequence).

This clone was recorded a few times. The rearrangement links TRBV7-8 to TRBJ2-6; the D is unclear. The CDR3 is 13 amino acids. The germline V gene has CDR1 SGHVS and CDR2 FQNEAQ. Trimming took off 4 bases at V and 8 bases at J, with 9 bases between the two ends. Written as DNA, the CDR3 is TGTGCCAGCAGCTCCCGTTCCTCCAACGTCCTGACTTTC. Protein sequence: CASSSRSSNVLTF.

This clone has a single count. The chain carries TRBV7-9 and TRBJ2-1, with 8 bases fitting TRBD2. This CDR3 is built from 15 residues. Unmatched junction bases numbered 9, after V lost 5 bases and J lost 6 bases. Germline V gene data show CDR1 as SEHNR and CDR2 as FQNEAQ (reference sequence). The chain's CDR3 is CASSTLPGLGNEQFF. DNA for the CDR3: TGTGCCAGCAGCACCCTACCGGGACTAGGCAATGAGCAGTTCTTC.

The rearrangement joins TRBV27 to TRBJ1-1; the D gene is possibly TRBD1 (6 bases). The germline V gene encodes CDR1 MNHEY and CDR2 SMNVEV (reference sequence). The CDR3 covers 21 residues. V lost 0 bases and J lost 0, with 26 bases in between. This chain's CDR3 is CASSLSPPTGHPMRLNTEAFF. DNA for the CDR3: TGTGCCAGCAGTTTATCCCCTCCAACGGGACACCCCATGAGATTGAACACTGAAGCTTTCTTT.